The entry below describes one TCR beta chain. The data originate from a study of OX40 agonist ivuxolimab in advanced cancers. Germline CDR1 is LNHNV and CDR2 is YYDKDF (reference sequence). This CDR3 region has 17 residues. The V gene lost 1 base and the J gene lost 1 base, with 13 bases spanning the gap. Clones were sequenced by immunoSEQ multiplex PCR, and TCRdb holds only the in-frame ones, with some missing. This sample has tens of thousands of clones, with approximately 94% found just once. This sequence was found in an adult with an advanced solid tumor such as melanoma, head and neck, liver or kidney cancer. The source was CD4+ or CD8+ T cells sorted from blood, collected in a trial of the OX40 agonist ivuxolimab. V gene TRBV15 combines with J gene TRBJ2-2; D assignment may be TRBD1 or TRBD2 (5 bases each). CDR3 nucleotides: TGTGCCACCAGCAGAGGTGATGGGGCGGGGAACACCGGGGAGCTGTTTTTT. Amino acid sequence: CATSRGDGAGNTGELFF.